The 2 T cell receptor beta chains below all came from one sample that was sequenced in a study of cytomegalovirus exposure and HLA in healthy donors. PCR primers comprised 60 Vbeta and 13 Jbeta primers. Libraries were prepared by immunoSEQ multiplex PCR; TCRdb keeps only in-frame clonotypes and omits some of them. The sample carries around 250,000 clones, 92% recorded once. Sequencing was performed on PBMCs. These receptors originate from a girl aged 2-10 years in good health and CMV-seronegative.

The V gene is TRBV6-5, the J gene TRBJ1-1; TRBD1 matches 9 bases. The CDR3 length is 13 residues. Germline V gene data show CDR1 as MNHEY and CDR2 as SVGAGI. Trimming removed 6 bases from V and 5 bases from J; junction bases left unmatched: 4. CDR3: CASSGTGRTEAFF. The CDR3 DNA follows: TGTGCCAGCAGCGGGACAGGGAGGACTGAAGCTTTCTTT.

About this clone itself: Its ends do not fully match the called genes, so a read error is possible. This chain links TRBV5-6 with TRBJ2-5, with D uncertain. The CDR3 is 13 residues long. Germline assignment: CDR1 SGHDT and CDR2 YYEEEE. CDR3 sequence: CASRLDGQETQYF. The CDR3 coding sequence is TGTGCCAGCAGGTTGGACGGGCAAGAGACCCAGTACTTC.